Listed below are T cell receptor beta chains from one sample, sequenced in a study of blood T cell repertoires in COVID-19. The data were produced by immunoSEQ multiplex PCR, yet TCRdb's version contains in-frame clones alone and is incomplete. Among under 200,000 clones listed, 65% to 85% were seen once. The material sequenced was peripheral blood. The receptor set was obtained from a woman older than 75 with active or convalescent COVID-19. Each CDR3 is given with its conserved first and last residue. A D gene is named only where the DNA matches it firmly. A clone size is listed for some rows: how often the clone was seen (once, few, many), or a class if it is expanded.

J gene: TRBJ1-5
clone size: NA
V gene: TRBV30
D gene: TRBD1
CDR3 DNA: TGTGCCTGGAGTCACAAAAGGCAGGGGGATAATCAGCCCCAGCATTTT
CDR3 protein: CAWSHKRQGDNQPQHF

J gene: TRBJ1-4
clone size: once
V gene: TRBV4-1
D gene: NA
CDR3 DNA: TGCGCCAGCAGCGCCAGGGCCCTGGGTGAAAAACTGTTTTTT
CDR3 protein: CASSARALGEKLFF

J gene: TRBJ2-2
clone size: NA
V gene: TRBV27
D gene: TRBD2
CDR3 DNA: TGTGCCAGCAGTTCACGGACTAGCGGGGGGGCGGAGCTGTTTTTT
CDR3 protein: CASSSRTSGGAELFF

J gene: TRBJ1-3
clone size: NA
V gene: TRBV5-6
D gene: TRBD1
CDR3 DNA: TGTGCCAGCAGCCCGACAGGGAGTGGAAACACCATATATTTT
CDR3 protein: CASSPTGSGNTIYF

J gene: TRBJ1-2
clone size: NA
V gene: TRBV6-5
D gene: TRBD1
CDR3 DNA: TGTGCCAGCGGTCGTGGACAGGGGGCCTATGGCTACACCTTC
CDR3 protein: CASGRGQGAYGYTF

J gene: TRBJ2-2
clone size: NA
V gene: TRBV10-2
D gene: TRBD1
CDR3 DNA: TGCGCCAGCAGTCGGACAGGGGACACCGGGGAGCTGTTTTTT
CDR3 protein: CASSRTGDTGELFF

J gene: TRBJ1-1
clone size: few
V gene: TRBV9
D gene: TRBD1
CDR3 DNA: TGTGCCAGCAGCGTAGGCCCCAACAGGGGCATGAACACTGAAGCTTTCTTT
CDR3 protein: CASSVGPNRGMNTEAFF

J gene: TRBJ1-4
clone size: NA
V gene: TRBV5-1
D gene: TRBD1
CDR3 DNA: TGCGCCAGCAGCGTAAACTCAGGGGGCGCGGGTGAAAAACTGTTTTTT
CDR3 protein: CASSVNSGGAGEKLFF

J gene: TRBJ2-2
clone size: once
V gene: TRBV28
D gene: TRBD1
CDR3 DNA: TGTGCCAGCAGTTTTTACAGGGGCGGCACCGGGGAGCTGTTTTTT
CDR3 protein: CASSFYRGGTGELFF

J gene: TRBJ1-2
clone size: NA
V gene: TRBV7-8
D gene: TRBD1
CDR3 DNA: TGTGCCAGCAGCCCGGGGACAGGGGATGGGTATGGCTACACCTTC
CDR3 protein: CASSPGTGDGYGYTF

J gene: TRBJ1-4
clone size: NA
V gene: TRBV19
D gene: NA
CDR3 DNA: TGTGCCAGTAGTATAAAGCGCAGGGCCGGGAATGAAAAACTGTTTTTT
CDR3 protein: CASSIKRRAGNEKLFF

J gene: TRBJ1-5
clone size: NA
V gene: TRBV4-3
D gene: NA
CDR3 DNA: TGCGCCAGCAGCCAAGACTTCAATCAGCCCCAGCATTTT
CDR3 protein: CASSQDFNQPQHF

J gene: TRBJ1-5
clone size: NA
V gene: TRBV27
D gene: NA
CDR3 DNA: TGTGCCAGCAGTTTGGTGGGCGATAGCAATCAGCCCCAGCATTTT
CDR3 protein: CASSLVGDSNQPQHF